This TCR beta chain was recorded in a study of blood T cell repertoires in COVID-19. The wider study: The study drew acute and convalescent COVID-19 samples from the United States, Italy and Spain. In each case, the material was cDNA or gDNA derived from T cells, B-cell-depleted T cells, or PBMCs.

This clone has just a few counts. Trimming removed 0 bases at V and 10 bases at J, with 14 bases between. From germline, CDR1 is SGHTS and CDR2 YDEGEE. CDR3 length: 15 amino acids. In the authors' workflow: Amplification of reference gene primers was used by the study to estimate nucleated cell counts. Profiled with immunoSEQ multiplex PCR; TCRdb holds only in-frame clones, not every one. Clone size and the V and J calls come from that table; the DNA yielded D and trimming. The sample shows around 77,000 clones, 90% of them seen only once. The V and J genes are TRBV5-8 and TRBJ1-6, with D unclear. The specimen was peripheral blood. The TCR originated in a woman of 80 years or more with active or convalescent COVID-19. This CDR3 is CASSLGPGVTSPLHF. DNA of the CDR3: TGTGCCAGCAGCTTGGGACCCGGGGTTACGTCACCCCTCCACTTT.